This T cell receptor beta chain was observed in a study of control samples from healthy donors and cancer patients. The germline V and J ends were trimmed by 2 bases and 4 bases, with 9 bases remaining between them. This CDR3 contains 13 residues. Germline assignment: CDR1 SEHNR and CDR2 FQNEAQ (reference sequence). Sequencing used immunoSEQ multiplex PCR; TCRdb keeps in-frame clones, though not all of them. This table holds around 140,000 clones, around 94% found once. The receptor was derived from a middle-aged man in good health. Sequenced material: blood. The gene calls are TRBV7-9 and TRBJ2-7, with unresolved D. DNA for the CDR3: TGTGCCAGCAGCTTAAGGGCGGAATACGAGCAGTACTTC. Amino acid sequence: CASSLRAEYEQYF.